Following are 16 T cell receptor beta chains from one sample sequenced in a study of blood T cell repertoires in COVID-19. Sequencing used immunoSEQ multiplex PCR; TCRdb keeps in-frame clones, though not all of them. The profile covers about 200,000 clones, with roughly nine tenths appearing a single time and roughly 10% taken by the ten largest. Input material: peripheral blood. These receptors originate from a woman aged 45-59 years with COVID-19, enrolled during active disease.

The rearrangement uses TRBV9 and TRBJ2-3; 11 bases align to TRBD2. The ends lost 4 bases at V and 6 bases at J; junction bases unmatched: 10. The CDR3 contains 16 residues. From germline, CDR1 is SGDLS and CDR2 YYNGEE. CDR3 in amino acids: CASSLGASGGRDTQYF. In DNA, the CDR3 is TGTGCCAGCAGCCTAGGGGCTAGCGGGGGGCGGGATACGCAGTATTTT.

The chain links TRBV14 to TRBJ2-7, with a possible D match to TRBD1 (6 bases). In germline, CDR1 is SGHDN, CDR2 FVKESK. Trimming stripped 0 bases from V and 8 bases from J, with 14 bases between. The CDR3 loop spans 14 amino acids. In DNA form, the CDR3 reads TGTGCCAGCAGCCAAGAGTGGGGGCTCTCCCAGCAGTACTTC. Translating gives CASSQEWGLSQQYF.

J is TRBJ1-5 and V is TRBV13; TRBD1 aligns across 9 bases. The V gene's germline CDR1 is PRHDT and CDR2 FYEKMQ (reference sequence). The CDR3 has 14 amino acids. V lost 3 bases and J lost 6; bases outside the gene matches: 3. This chain's CDR3 is CASSLGQGPQPQHF. The CDR3 bases are TGTGCCAGCAGCTTGGGACAGGGACCTCAGCCCCAGCATTTT. The full variable domain, with the rest looked up from reference TRBV13 and TRBJ1-5, is AAGVIQSPRHLIKEKRETATLKCYPIPRHDTVYWYQQGPGQDPQFLISFYEKMQSDKGSIPDRFSAQQFSDYHSELNMSSLELGDSALYFCASSLGQGPQPQHFGDGTRLSIL.

The gene calls are TRBV24-1 and TRBJ2-5; TRBD1 matches at 8 bases. Trimming removed 4 bases from V and 3 bases from J; junction bases left unmatched: 6. The CDR3 has 15 amino acids. Germline loops: CDR1 KGHDR, CDR2 SFDVKD. The CDR3, as DNA: TGTGCCACCAGTGAGGGGGACAGGCTTAAAGAGACCCAGTACTTC. Protein sequence: CATSEGDRLKETQYF.

V is TRBV19 and J is TRBJ2-3, with D possibly being TRBD1 (5 bases). Per germline, CDR1 LNHDA and CDR2 SQIVND (reference sequence). V was trimmed by 10 bases and J by 1 base, leaving 18 bases between them. The CDR3 is 15 residues long. The CDR3 nucleotides read TGTGCCACCCTACCCGCCCCAGGGCGCACAGATACGCAGTATTTT. This translates into CATLPAPGRTDTQYF. The complete variable domain, with remaining parts taken from reference TRBV19 and TRBJ2-3, reads DGGITQSPKYLFRKEGQNVTLSCEQNLNHDAMYWYRQDPGQGLRLIYYSQIVNDFQKGDIAEGYSVSREKKESFPLTVTSAQKNPTAFYLCATLPAPGRTDTQYFGPGTRLTVL.

The V gene is TRBV27, the J gene TRBJ1-4; 7 positions agree with TRBD1. This CDR3 is built from 17 residues. Germline V gene sequence: CDR1 MNHEY, CDR2 SMNVEV (reference sequence). V lost 4 bases to trimming and J lost 5 bases; unmatched junction nucleotides: 13. The CDR3 DNA follows: TGTGCCAGCAGTTATCCCAAGGGGGGACAGCCCAATGAAAAACTGTTTTTT. It is translated as CASSYPKGGQPNEKLFF. Complete variable domain (other parts from reference TRBV27 and TRBJ1-4): EAQVTQNPRYLITVTGKKLTVTCSQNMNHEYMSWYRQDPGLGLRQIYYSMNVEVTDKGDVPEGYKVSRKEKRNFPLILESPSPNQTSLYFCASSYPKGGQPNEKLFFGSGTQLSVL.

The chain links TRBV7-9 to TRBJ2-7; D perhaps matches TRBD2 (6 bases). CDR1 and CDR2 from the germline V gene are SEHNR and FQNEAQ (reference sequence). V was pared by 4 bases and J by 8 bases, with 12 bases between. This CDR3 has 12 amino acids. Here the CDR3 reads CASSSGGTKQYF. The CDR3 nucleotides read TGTGCCAGCAGCTCCGGGGGAACGAAGCAGTACTTC.

This sequence joins TRBV3-1 (or the pseudogene TRBV3-2) and TRBJ2-1; tentative D call: TRBD1 (5 bases). The germline gives CDR1 LGHDT, CDR2 YNNKEL (reference sequence). The CDR3 covers 13 residues. Deletions cut 0 bases from V and 15 bases from J, with 15 bases between. CDR3 region: CASSQDPRAQAFF. Written as DNA, the CDR3 is TGTGCCAGCAGCCAAGATCCCAGGGCCCAAGCGTTCTTC.

The chain has TRBV7-2 and TRBJ1-3; weak D call: TRBD1 (5 bases). The CDR3 sequence is 14 residues long. Germline CDR1 reads SGHTA; CDR2 reads FQGNSA. With 2 bases removed from V and 3 bases from J, the gap between germline ends came to 8 bases. For the CDR3, the DNA is TGTGCCAGCAGCTTATCCCAGGGTGGAAACACCATATATTTT. It translates to CASSLSQGGNTIYF. Based on the CDR3 plus reference TRBV7-2 and TRBJ1-3, the full variable domain is GAGVSQSPSNKVTEKGKDVELRCDPISGHTALYWYRQSLGQGLEFLIYFQGNSAPDKSGLPSDRFSAERTGGSVSTLTIQRTQQEDSAVYLCASSLSQGGNTIYFGEGSWLTVV.

This clone was recorded a few times. V usage is TRBV2 and J usage is TRBJ1-3, with D unresolved. The CDR3 extends over 16 amino acids. CDR1 and CDR2 from the germline V gene are SNHLY and FYNNEI. V was pared by 4 bases and J by 0 bases, with 13 bases between. The CDR3 bases are TGTGCCAGCAGTGCAGGAGGATTGAGCTCTGGAAACACCATATATTTT. It encodes CASSAGGLSSGNTIYF. Full variable domain (remainder filled in from reference TRBV2 and TRBJ1-3): EPEVTQTPSHQVTQMGQEVILRCVPISNHLYFYWYRQILGQKVEFLVSFYNNEISEKSEIFDDQFSVERPDGSNFTLKIRSTKLEDSAMYFCASSAGGLSSGNTIYFGEGSWLTVV.

This clone appeared a single time. This chain uses TRBV6-5 with TRBJ2-6, with a possible D match to TRBD1 (6 bases). CDR3 size: 16 residues. V was pared by 1 base and J by 2 bases, with 9 bases between. Germline CDR1 reads MNHEY; CDR2 reads SVGAGI. The CDR3 region has the DNA TGTGCCAGCAGTTACTTCGCAGGGGCTGGGGCCAACGTCCTGACTTTC. The encoded protein is CASSYFAGAGANVLTF.

This clone is a singleton in its sample. J is TRBJ2-7 and V is TRBV4-1; no clear D. The germline V gene has CDR1 MGHRA and CDR2 YSYEKL. The CDR3 spans 13 residues. V lost 2 bases and J lost 5, with 10 bases in between. The chain's CDR3 is CASSQQVRDEQYF. In DNA, the CDR3 is TGCGCCAGCAGCCAACAGGTACGCGACGAGCAGTACTTC.

V is TRBV6-1 and J is TRBJ1-6, with D possibly matching TRBD1 (5 bases). Germline CDR1 and CDR2: MNHNS and SASEGT. The CDR3 length is 15 residues. V lost 1 base, J lost 7 bases, and 11 bases lay in between. The CDR3 spells CASSEEVAGNSPLHF. Written as DNA, the CDR3 is TGTGCCAGCAGTGAAGAAGTGGCAGGGAATTCACCCCTCCACTTT.

The V and J genes are TRBV28 and TRBJ1-1, with a weak D call TRBD1 (6 bases). Germline loops: CDR1 MDHEN, CDR2 SYDVKM. The CDR3 has 15 amino acids. V was trimmed by 4 bases and J by 11 bases, leaving 23 bases between them. CDR3 region: CASSSAGAGARRAFF. The DNA for the CDR3 is TGTGCCAGCAGTTCGGCGGGAGCAGGGGCCCGGCGGGCTTTCTTT.

The gene calls are TRBV19 and TRBJ1-5; maybe TRBD1 (6 bases). V lost 3 bases, J lost 1 base, and 10 bases lay in between. The CDR3 totals 15 residues. Germline CDR1 LNHDA, CDR2 SQIVND (reference sequence). The CDR3: CASSIKGVSNQPQHF. In DNA form, the CDR3 reads TGTGCCAGTAGTATCAAGGGGGTGAGCAATCAGCCCCAGCATTTT.

The rearrangement uses TRBV6-5 and TRBJ1-2, with D possibly being TRBD1 (5 bases). Germline CDR1 is MNHEY and CDR2 is SVGAGI. V lost 2 bases to trimming and J lost 4 bases, with 11 bases between them. The CDR3 spans 14 residues. In DNA form, the CDR3 reads TGTGCCAGCAGTTACAGGCAGGGCAGCTATGGCTACACCTTC. It specifies CASSYRQGSYGYTF.